Listed here is a single TCR beta chain. The data were obtained in a study of PD-L1 blockade in urothelial cancer. At the level of the study: Blood-derived samples held a median about 130,000 T cells.

Sample time point: pretreatment peripheral blood. Peripheral blood mononuclear cells were collected from every patient before and during treatment, yielding between 1 and 8 samples per patient. Synthetic analogs of TCR templates were spiked into every PCR. Method: immunoSEQ multiplex PCR; TCRdb's copy keeps in-frame clones and lacks some. The table lists 60,000 or so clones, roughly 87% of them singletons, with around 16% in the top ten. Germline values: CDR1 SGHDN, CDR2 FVKESK. This CDR3 region has 14 residues. V lost 1 base and J 7 bases, leaving 13 bases between the germline ends. This sequence was found in a man between 65 and 80 years old with urothelial cancer. Sequenced material: PBMCs, taken around atezolizumab (anti-PD-L1) treatment. The V and J genes are TRBV14 and TRBJ1-2, with D hard to call. The CDR3 sequence: CASSQGAVGRGYTF. CDR3 nucleotides: TGTGCCAGCAGCCAAGGAGCGGTCGGCCGTGGCTACACCTTC.